These 30 T cell receptor beta chains share one sample of origin, sequenced in a study of beta chain features in type 1 diabetes (dated by TCRdb to 2017 to 2018). Receptors were amplified or captured by the immunoSEQ multiplex PCR assay. The entire amount of isolated RNA was reverse transcribed using the High Capacity cDNA Reverse Transcription Kit, so the sequenced TCRB transcripts were expressed ones. Drawn from immuneACCESS, this table holds only the in-frame rearrangements with V and J called that TCRdb kept. Clones are partly lost; checked studies trace under half to an unresolved V gene and leave the rest unexplained. Counted in this sample were some 150,000 clones; 40% to 60% of them appeared once. Over 0.4% of the sample lies in the top ten. Sequenced: Tregs from blood. The sample's cell subset or site, from its label and the paper: regulatory CD4+ T cells. The source is a man aged 18-30 years in good health.

The chain links TRBV18 to TRBJ2-3, with a weak D call TRBD2 (5 bases). Germline V gives CDR1 KGHSH, CDR2 LQKENI. The CDR3 contains 16 residues. Trimming left V 8 bases short and J 5 bases short, with 23 bases between. In nucleotides, the CDR3 is TGTGCCAGCAAGAAAAGAGCGACCCCCGGGGAAGATACGCAGTATTTT. It translates to CASKKRATPGEDTQYF.

This sequence joins TRBV6-1 and TRBJ1-1, with a possible D match to TRBD1 (6 bases). Germline V gene sequence: CDR1 MNHNS, CDR2 SASEGT. CDR3 length: 13 amino acids. V shed 6 bases and J shed 4 bases, with 12 bases lying between them. The DNA of the CDR3 is TGTGCCAGCAGGCTAACAGGGCGCACTGAAGCTTTCTTT. Amino acid sequence: CASRLTGRTEAFF.

The V and J genes are TRBV19 and TRBJ2-1; TRBD1 matches at 8 bases. CDR1 is LNHDA and CDR2 is SQIVND in the germline V gene (reference sequence). J lost 10 bases, V lost 9 bases, and 26 bases had no gene match. The CDR3 is 18 amino acids. The CDR3 sequence is CARVSRGRKGDLLYEQFF. The CDR3 DNA follows: TGTGCCAGGGTGAGCAGGGGGCGCAAAGGAGACCTGCTTTACGAGCAGTTCTTC.

The rearrangement links TRBV19 to TRBJ2-3; TRBD1 matches 12 bases. V dropped 7 bases and J dropped 6; count of bases not matched to a gene: 8. This CDR3 is built from 15 residues. Germline assignment: CDR1 LNHDA and CDR2 SQIVND (reference sequence). The CDR3 here is CASTRDRGLVDTQYF. CDR3 DNA: TGTGCCAGTACCCGGGACAGGGGGCTTGTTGATACGCAGTATTTT.

This clone has a handful of counts. The rearrangement links TRBV29-1 to TRBJ2-3, with 14 bases identical to TRBD2. The germline V gene encodes CDR1 SQVTM and CDR2 ANQGSEA. The trim removed 1 base at V and 6 bases at J, leaving 6 bases unmatched. CDR3 length equals 16 residues. The DNA of the CDR3 is TGCAGCGTTGAAGGGACTAGCGGGGGGCCAAGGGATACGCAGTATTTT. Encoded protein: CSVEGTSGGPRDTQYF.

This clone was counted a few times. CDR3 DNA: TGTGCCAGCAGCCCCACGGGGGGATCAGTCTTCAGGGGCTACACCTTC. It translates to CASSPTGGSVFRGYTF. The V call is TRBV5-5, the J call TRBJ1-2, with D possibly matching TRBD1 (5 bases). The CDR3 spans 16 residues. Germline V CDR1 and CDR2: SGHKS, YYEKEE (reference sequence). With 4 bases removed from V and 8 bases from J, the gap between germline ends came to 24 bases.

This chain uses TRBV11-2 with TRBJ2-7, with a possible D match to TRBD2 (6 bases). The CDR3 consists of 15 residues. V was pared by 3 bases and J by 0 bases, with 12 bases between. Germline loops: CDR1 SGHAT, CDR2 FQNNGV. CDR3 region: CASSFWAGSSYEQYF. The CDR3 nucleotides are TGTGCCAGCAGCTTTTGGGCGGGGAGCTCCTACGAGCAGTACTTC.

The rearrangement uses TRBV6-5 and TRBJ1-2; TRBD1 agrees at 8 bases. Per germline, CDR1 MNHEY and CDR2 SVGAGI. The CDR3 is 15 residues long. V lost 2 bases and J lost 4; bases outside the gene matches: 6. CDR3 in DNA: TGTGCCAGCAGTTACCGCGGACAGGGTGGCTATGGCTACACCTTC. Translating it yields CASSYRGQGGYGYTF.

This clone was counted between two and nine times. The chain employs TRBV27 and TRBJ1-1; D possibly corresponds to TRBD1 (6 bases). Trimming removed 6 bases at V and 5 bases at J, with 16 bases between. The CDR3 has 14 residues. CDR1 and CDR2 (germline): MNHEY, SMNVEV (reference sequence). The CDR3 DNA reads as TGTGCCAGCAGCCCACAGGGTCGAGGGACTGAAGCTTTCTTT. Its translation: CASSPQGRGTEAFF.

The CDR3: CAWKAPLVGQYF. CDR3 nucleotides: TGTGCCTGGAAAGCCCCCCTGGTCGGGCAGTACTTC. This chain links TRBV30 with TRBJ2-7; D unclear. In germline, CDR1 is GTSNPN, CDR2 SVGIG (reference sequence). Trimming removed 4 bases at V and 9 bases at J, with 16 bases between. CDR3 length: 12 amino acids.

V is TRBV7-2 and J is TRBJ2-5; D may be TRBD2 (6 bases). V was trimmed by 5 bases and J by 2 bases, leaving 12 bases between them. Germline V gene lookup returns CDR1 SGHTA and CDR2 FQGNSA. The CDR3 runs to 14 residues. In DNA, the CDR3 is TGTGCCAGCAGCGCTATAGCGGTACAAGAGACCCAGTACTTC. Its protein is CASSAIAVQETQYF.

This chain uses TRBV6-1 with TRBJ1-1, with D possibly TRBD1 on 5 matching bases. CDR1 is MNHNS and CDR2 is SASEGT in the germline V gene. The CDR3 contains 13 residues. Trimming cost V 5 bases and J 1 base, with 8 bases left between them. The CDR3 loop reads CASSRQQNTEAFF. The CDR3 DNA reads as TGTGCCAGCAGTCGACAGCAGAACACTGAAGCTTTCTTT.

V gene TRBV30 combines with J gene TRBJ2-1, with D possibly TRBD1 on 5 matching bases. CDR1 is GTSNPN, CDR2 SVGIG, per germline (reference sequence). V lost 5 bases and J lost 8, with 19 bases in between. The CDR3 length is 14 residues. The CDR3 sequence is CAWGSLAGWDEQFF. The CDR3 DNA is TGTGCCTGGGGTTCCCTCGCAGGGTGGGATGAGCAGTTCTTC.

The sample holds a few counts of this clone. This sequence joins TRBV4-3 and TRBJ2-7, with 9 bases identical to TRBD2. The CDR3 sequence is 15 residues long. Germline V gene lookup returns CDR1 LGHNA and CDR2 YSLEER. V shed 0 bases, J shed 6 bases, and the junction held 6 bases outside the gene matches. This CDR3 is CASSQDLAGPGEQYF. CDR3 bases: TGCGCCAGCAGCCAAGATCTAGCGGGACCCGGCGAGCAGTACTTC.

This clone was counted a few times. The chain couples TRBV6-1 to TRBJ1-5; no clear D gene. CDR3 length: 14 residues. V lost 1 base and J 3 bases, leaving 7 bases between the germline ends. Germline lookup yields CDR1 MNHNS and CDR2 SASEGT. DNA for the CDR3: TGTGCCAGCAGTGAAGGGCAGAACAATCAGCCCCAGCATTTT. It yields the protein CASSEGQNNQPQHF.

The CDR3 DNA reads as TGTGCCAGCACTAGTGCGGGAGCAGCCTACGAGCAGTACTTC. Encoded protein: CASTSAGAAYEQYF. V and J are TRBV6-5 and TRBJ2-7, with TRBD2 matching over 7 bases. CDR3 size: 14 residues. The ends lost 7 bases at V and 2 bases at J; junction bases unmatched: 8. CDR1 and CDR2 from the germline V gene are MNHEY and SVGAGI.

J is TRBJ2-5 and V is TRBV4-1; maybe TRBD2 (7 bases). The germline V gene encodes CDR1 MGHRA and CDR2 YSYEKL. The CDR3 is made up of 16 amino acids. Deletions cut 1 base from V and 5 bases from J, with 17 bases between. CDR3 region: CASSQGGLAGVETQYF. DNA for the CDR3: TGCGCCAGCAGCCAAGGGGGGCTGGCGGGGGTGGAGACCCAGTACTTC.

The V call is TRBV15, the J call TRBJ2-5; no clear D gene. Germline lookup yields CDR1 LNHNV and CDR2 YYDKDF (reference sequence). V lost 7 bases and J 1 base, leaving 10 bases between the germline ends. This CDR3 comprises 13 residues. The CDR3 DNA is TGTGCCACCAAAAGACGGGTCCAAGAGACCCAGTACTTC. This codes for CATKRRVQETQYF.

The chain uses TRBV18 and TRBJ1-4; 8 bases match TRBD1. J gave up 4 bases and V 4 bases, and 5 bases lay outside the gene matches. The length of the CDR3 is 15 residues. Per the germline V gene, CDR1 is KGHSH and CDR2 is LQKENI. The CDR3 DNA sequence: TGTGCCAGCTCACACGACAGGGGCAGTAATGAAAAACTGTTTTTT. Translation gives CASSHDRGSNEKLFF.

This sequence joins TRBV7-2 and TRBJ1-3; the D gene is possibly TRBD1 (5 bases). With 5 bases removed from V and 0 bases from J, the gap between germline ends came to 8 bases. Germline-derived CDR1 and CDR2 are SGHTA and FQGNSA. This CDR3 is built from 14 residues. The CDR3 spells CASSPGGSGNTIYF. DNA for the CDR3: TGTGCCAGCAGCCCCGGGGGCTCTGGAAACACCATATATTTT.

The rearrangement links TRBV28 to TRBJ1-5; 7 nucleotides match TRBD1. The junction had 14 bases not matched to a gene; V was cut back by 6 bases and J by 0 bases. CDR1 is MDHEN, CDR2 SYDVKM, per germline. This CDR3 has 18 residues. CDR3 bases: TGTGCCAGCAGCCGACACAAGGGGACAGTTAATAGCAATCAGCCCCAGCATTTT. It yields the protein CASSRHKGTVNSNQPQHF.

J is TRBJ2-7 and V is TRBV6-5; D may be TRBD1 (6 bases). The CDR3 totals 13 residues. With 4 bases removed from V and 7 bases from J, the gap between germline ends came to 14 bases. Germline values: CDR1 MNHEY, CDR2 SVGAGI. CDR3 loop: CASSWGPGVEQYF. The DNA for the CDR3 is TGTGCCAGCAGTTGGGGGCCAGGGGTGGAGCAGTACTTC.

This clone has just a few counts. This sequence joins TRBV7-2 and TRBJ1-2, with D perhaps TRBD1 (5 bases). Deletions cut 6 bases from V and 4 bases from J, with 18 bases between. CDR3 length equals 15 residues. Germline assignment: CDR1 SGHTA and CDR2 FQGNSA. In DNA form, the CDR3 reads TGTGCCAGCAGTTTGTCCGCAGGGACTCGCTATGGCTACACCTTC. As protein: CASSLSAGTRYGYTF.

This sequence joins TRBV4-1 and TRBJ1-1; D gene uncertain. Trimming stripped 0 bases from V and 0 bases from J, with 20 bases between. CDR1 is MGHRA and CDR2 is YSYEKL in the germline V gene. This CDR3 comprises 19 residues. CDR3 sequence: CASSQEVPGDTYMNTEAFF. For the CDR3, the DNA is TGCGCCAGCAGCCAAGAAGTGCCAGGCGATACCTATATGAACACTGAAGCTTTCTTT.

The chain employs TRBV19 and TRBJ2-5, with D maybe TRBD2 (5 bases). Trimming took off 5 bases at V and 5 bases at J, with 12 bases between the two ends. Per the germline V gene, CDR1 is LNHDA and CDR2 is SQIVND (reference sequence). The CDR3 has 13 residues. The DNA of the CDR3 is TGTGCCAGTAGTGCCCCGGGGATGGAGACCCAGTACTTC. Its protein is CASSAPGMETQYF.

The rearrangement joins TRBV11-1 to TRBJ2-7; TRBD1 matches 11 bases. The V and J ends lost 5 bases and 3 bases, in that order; junction bases with no gene match: 6. Per the germline V gene, CDR1 is SGHAT and CDR2 is FQDESV (reference sequence). The CDR3 sequence is 15 residues long. CDR3 DNA sequence: TGTGCCAGCAGCAATACCGGGACAGGGGGCTACGAGCAGTACTTC. This codes for CASSNTGTGGYEQYF.

The chain is built from TRBV5-6 and TRBJ2-2; possibly TRBD1 for D (5 bases). Germline CDR1 SGHDT, CDR2 YYEEEE. The CDR3 is 15 amino acids. The germline V and J ends were trimmed by 1 base and 7 bases, with 14 bases remaining between them. The CDR3 reads CASSLLGVFDGELFF. In DNA, the CDR3 is TGTGCCAGCAGCTTGCTAGGGGTTTTCGACGGGGAGCTGTTTTTT.

The rearrangement uses TRBV4-1 and TRBJ2-7; 11 bases are shared with TRBD1. Germline V CDR1 and CDR2: MGHRA, YSYEKL. This CDR3 spans 14 amino acids. Trimming took 4 bases from V and 7 from J; bases not matched to a gene: 6. The CDR3 nucleotides are TGCGCCAGCAGCCTACGGGACAGGGGGTCGGAGCAGTACTTC. It encodes CASSLRDRGSEQYF.

V is TRBV6-6 and J is TRBJ2-2; perhaps TRBD1 as D (6 bases). CDR3 length equals 15 residues. V shed 5 bases and J shed 0 bases, with 10 bases lying between them. Germline CDR1 is MNHNY and CDR2 is SVGAGI (reference sequence). The CDR3 loop reads CASSAQGANTGELFF. CDR3 DNA sequence: TGTGCCAGCAGTGCACAGGGAGCGAACACCGGGGAGCTGTTTTTT.

Concerning this clone itself: This CDR3 is also generated by other DNA sequences in the sample. The chain recombines TRBV18 with TRBJ2-5; D is possibly TRBD1 (5 bases). V gave up 1 base and J gave up 2 bases, with 5 bases separating them. Germline values: CDR1 KGHSH, CDR2 LQKENI. The CDR3 is 13 residues long. The CDR3 DNA sequence: TGTGCCAGCTCACCACAGGGGCAAGAGACCCAGTACTTC. This codes for CASSPQGQETQYF.